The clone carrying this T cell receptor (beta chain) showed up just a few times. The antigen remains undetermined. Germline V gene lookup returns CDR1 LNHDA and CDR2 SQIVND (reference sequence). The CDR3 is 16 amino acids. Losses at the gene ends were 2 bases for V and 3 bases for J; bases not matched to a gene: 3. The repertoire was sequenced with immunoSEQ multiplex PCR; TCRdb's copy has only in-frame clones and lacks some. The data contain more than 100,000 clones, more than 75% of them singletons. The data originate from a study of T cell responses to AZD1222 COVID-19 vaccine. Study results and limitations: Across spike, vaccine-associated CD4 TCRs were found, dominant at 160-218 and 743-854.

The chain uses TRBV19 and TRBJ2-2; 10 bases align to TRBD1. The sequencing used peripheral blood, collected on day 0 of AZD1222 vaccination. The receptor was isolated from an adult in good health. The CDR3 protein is CASSIFGTGDTGELFF. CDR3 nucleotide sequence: TGTGCCAGTAGTATATTTGGGACAGGGGACACCGGGGAGCTGTTTTTT.